One sample yielded the 8 T cell receptor beta chains listed below, sequenced in a study of blood T cells in healthy people across ages. The second PCR ran about 6 to 12 cycles with a sample-barcoded 5' primer and J-beta primers. TCRdb analysed the 5' RACE reads with MiXCR anew, one entry per CDR3 protein. This sample has about 1,800,000 distinct CDR3 sequences; 25% to 30% occur once, and the top ten carry more than 6%. Material: blood. Receptor source: a woman aged 25 to 39 in good health.

The chain combines TRBV28 with TRBJ2-7; 8 bases are a match to TRBD1. J gave up 1 base and V 6 bases, and 8 bases lay outside the gene matches. The germline V gene has CDR1 MDHEN and CDR2 SYDVKM. This CDR3 has 15 amino acids. The CDR3 DNA reads as TGTGCCAGCAGCTCAACAGGGGGGAGATCCTACGAGCAGTACTTC. This codes for CASSSTGGRSYEQYF.

The chain employs TRBV9 and TRBJ1-1; no clear D gene. Germline V CDR1 and CDR2: SGDLS, YYNGEE. CDR3 size: 14 residues. With 0 bases removed from V and 7 bases from J, the gap between germline ends came to 13 bases. The CDR3 nucleotides read TGTGCCAGCAGCGTAGTGCAGGAGGCGGTTGAAGCTTTCTTT. Translation gives CASSVVQEAVEAFF.

With regard to this clonotype: This may be a read error, as it is one base from a much larger clone. This sequence joins TRBV6-5 and TRBJ2-6; D is possibly TRBD1 or TRBD2 (5 bases each). The J call is uncertain, as TRBJ2-1 better fits the DNA end. The CDR3 loop spans 11 amino acids. Germline CDR1 MNHEY, CDR2 SVGAGI. Here the CDR3 reads CVSSSRGQQFF. CDR3 nucleotide sequence: TGTGTCAGCAGTTCGAGGGGTCAGCAGTTCTTC.

This clonotype was seen a handful of times. The CDR3 reads CASSQEGLAYGYTF. DNA for the CDR3: TGTGCCAGCAGCCAAGAGGGGCTGGCCTATGGCTACACCTTC. The gene calls are TRBV3-1 and TRBJ1-2; perhaps TRBD1 as D (5 bases). The CDR3 loop spans 14 amino acids. The germline V gene encodes CDR1 LGHDT and CDR2 YNNKEL (reference sequence). Trimming cost V 0 bases and J 4 bases, with 9 bases left between them.

The chain links TRBV12-3 or TRBV12-4 to TRBJ2-2; 7 bases agree with TRBD2. There are 15 residues in the CDR3. V dropped 6 bases and J dropped 3; count of bases not matched to a gene: 7. The CDR3 coding sequence is TGTGCCAGCAGCAGGACTAGGGTATACACCGGGGAGCTGTTTTTT. Its protein is CASSRTRVYTGELFF.

In the case of this clonotype: At one end, the junction sequence differs from germline, possibly due to a read error. The chain links TRBV15 to TRBJ1-2; no definite D call. Germline V CDR1 and CDR2: LNHNV, YYDKDF (reference sequence). The CDR3 runs to 15 residues. In DNA form, the CDR3 reads TGTGTCACCAGCAGAGATCCCGGGGAGACTTATGGCTACACCTTC. Protein sequence: CVTSRDPGETYGYTF. The whole variable domain, filled in from reference TRBV15 and TRBJ1-2, reads DAMVIQNPRYQVTQFGKPVTLSCSQTLNHNVMYWYQQKSSQAPKLLFHYYDKDFNNEADTPDNFQSRRPNTSFCFLDIRSPGLGDTAMYLCVTSRDPGETYGYTFGSGTRLTVV.

This clonotype was picked up a small number of times. The chain carries TRBV19 and TRBJ2-1, with 12 bases fitting TRBD2. The V gene end was trimmed by 7 bases and the J gene end by 8 bases; junction bases not matched to a gene: 12. The CDR3 length is 16 residues. Germline CDR1 reads LNHDA; CDR2 reads SQIVND (reference sequence). CDR3: CASIRTGTSGRHEQFF. CDR3 sequence (DNA): TGTGCCAGTATCAGGACCGGGACTAGCGGGCGGCATGAGCAGTTCTTC.

In its sample, this clonotype was seen a few times. CDR3 amino acids: CASSFESGVRYEQYF. The DNA of the CDR3 is TGCGCCAGCAGCTTCGAATCCGGGGTCCGCTACGAGCAGTACTTC. The chain is built from TRBV5-1 and TRBJ2-7; maybe TRBD2 (5 bases). V lost 2 bases and J lost 3, with 15 bases in between. The germline gives CDR1 SGHRS, CDR2 YFSETQ. This CDR3 spans 15 amino acids. Full variable domain (outside the CDR3, taken from reference TRBV5-1 and TRBJ2-7): KAGVTQTPRYLIKTRGQQVTLSCSPISGHRSVSWYQQTPGQGLQFLFEYFSETQRNKGNFPGRFSGRQFSNSRSEMNVSTLELGDSALYLCASSFESGVRYEQYFGPGTRLTVT.